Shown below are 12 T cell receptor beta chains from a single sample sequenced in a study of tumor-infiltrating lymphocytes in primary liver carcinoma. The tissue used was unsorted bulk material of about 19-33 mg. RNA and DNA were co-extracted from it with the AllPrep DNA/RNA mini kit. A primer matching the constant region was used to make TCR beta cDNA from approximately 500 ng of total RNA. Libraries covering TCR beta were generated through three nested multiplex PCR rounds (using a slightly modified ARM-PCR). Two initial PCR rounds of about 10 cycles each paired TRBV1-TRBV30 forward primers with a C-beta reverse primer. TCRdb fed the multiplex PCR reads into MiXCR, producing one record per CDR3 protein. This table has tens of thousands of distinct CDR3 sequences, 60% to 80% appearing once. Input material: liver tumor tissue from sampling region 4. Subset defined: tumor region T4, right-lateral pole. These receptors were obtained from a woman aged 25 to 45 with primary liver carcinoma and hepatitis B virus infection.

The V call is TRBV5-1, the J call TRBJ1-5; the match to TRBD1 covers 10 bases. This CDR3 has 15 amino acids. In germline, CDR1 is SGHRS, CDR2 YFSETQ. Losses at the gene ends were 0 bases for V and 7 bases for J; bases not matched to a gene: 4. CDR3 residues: CASSLETGGGQPQHF. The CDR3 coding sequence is TGCGCCAGCAGCTTGGAGACAGGGGGCGGACAGCCCCAGCATTTT. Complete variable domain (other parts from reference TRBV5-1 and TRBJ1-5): KAGVTQTPRYLIKTRGQQVTLSCSPISGHRSVSWYQQTPGQGLQFLFEYFSETQRNKGNFPGRFSGRQFSNSRSEMNVSTLELGDSALYLCASSLETGGGQPQHFGDGTRLSIL.

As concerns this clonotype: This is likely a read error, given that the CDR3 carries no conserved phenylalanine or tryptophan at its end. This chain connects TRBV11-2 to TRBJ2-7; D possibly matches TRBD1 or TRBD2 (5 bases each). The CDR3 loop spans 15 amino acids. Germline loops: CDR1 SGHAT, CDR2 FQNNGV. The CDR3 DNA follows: TGTGTCAGCAGCTCTCCTGGGACGGGTACCTACGGGCAGTACTTA. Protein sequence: CVSSSPGTGTYGQYL.

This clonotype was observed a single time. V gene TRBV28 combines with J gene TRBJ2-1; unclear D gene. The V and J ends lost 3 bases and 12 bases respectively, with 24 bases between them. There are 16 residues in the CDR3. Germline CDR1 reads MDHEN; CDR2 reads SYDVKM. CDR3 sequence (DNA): TGTGCCAGCAGTTTGAATTTGGGAATTGACCCAACGGGGCAGTTCTTC. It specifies CASSLNLGIDPTGQFF.

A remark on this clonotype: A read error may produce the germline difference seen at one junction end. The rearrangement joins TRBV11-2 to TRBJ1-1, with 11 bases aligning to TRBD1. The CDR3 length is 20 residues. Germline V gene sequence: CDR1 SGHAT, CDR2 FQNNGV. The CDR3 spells CASSILDRGRKRWSNTEAFF. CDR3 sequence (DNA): TGTGCTAGCAGCATTCTGGACAGGGGGCGCAAGAGGTGGAGTAACACTGAAGCTTTCTTT.

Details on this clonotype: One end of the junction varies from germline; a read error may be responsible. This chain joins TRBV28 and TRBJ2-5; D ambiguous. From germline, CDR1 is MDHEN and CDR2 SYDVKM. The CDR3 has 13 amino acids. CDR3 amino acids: CASSLLEQETQYF. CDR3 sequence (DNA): TGTGCCAGTAGTTTGTTGGAGCAAGAGACCCAGTACTTC.

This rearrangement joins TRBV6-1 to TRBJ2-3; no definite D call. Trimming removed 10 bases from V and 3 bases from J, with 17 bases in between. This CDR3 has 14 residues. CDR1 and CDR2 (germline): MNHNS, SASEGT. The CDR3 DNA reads TGTGCCAATAATGCTGTGTGGTTTACAGATACGCAGTATTTT. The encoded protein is CANNAVWFTDTQYF.

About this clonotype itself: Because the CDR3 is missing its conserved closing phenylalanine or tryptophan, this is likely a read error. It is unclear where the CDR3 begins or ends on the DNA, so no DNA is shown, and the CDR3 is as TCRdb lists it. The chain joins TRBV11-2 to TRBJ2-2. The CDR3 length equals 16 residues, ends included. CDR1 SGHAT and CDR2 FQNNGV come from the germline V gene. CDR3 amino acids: CASSPDPQLNTGELLS.

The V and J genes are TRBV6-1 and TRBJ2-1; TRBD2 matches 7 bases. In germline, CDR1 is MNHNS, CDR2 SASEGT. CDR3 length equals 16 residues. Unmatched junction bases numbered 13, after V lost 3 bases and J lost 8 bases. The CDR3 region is CASSEARGSGYYEQFF. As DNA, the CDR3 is TGTGCCAGCAGTGAGGCGCGGGGGTCTGGGTACTATGAGCAGTTCTTC.

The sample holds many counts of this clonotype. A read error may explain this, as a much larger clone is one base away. The CDR3 spells CASRPQAAPYEQYF. CDR3 coding DNA: TGCGCCAGCAGACCACAGGCCGCTCCCTACGAGCAGTACTTC. The rearrangement joins TRBV5-1 to TRBJ2-7, with D perhaps matching TRBD1 (5 bases). Trimming shortened V by 5 bases and J by 2 bases, and 14 bases separated the two germline ends. The CDR3 runs 14 residues. Germline V gives CDR1 SGHRS, CDR2 YFSETQ.

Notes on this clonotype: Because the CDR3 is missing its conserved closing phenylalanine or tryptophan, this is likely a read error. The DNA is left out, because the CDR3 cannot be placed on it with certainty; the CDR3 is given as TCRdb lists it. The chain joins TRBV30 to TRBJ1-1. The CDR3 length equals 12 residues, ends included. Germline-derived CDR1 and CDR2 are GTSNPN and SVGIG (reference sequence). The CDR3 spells CALEGLNTEAFI.

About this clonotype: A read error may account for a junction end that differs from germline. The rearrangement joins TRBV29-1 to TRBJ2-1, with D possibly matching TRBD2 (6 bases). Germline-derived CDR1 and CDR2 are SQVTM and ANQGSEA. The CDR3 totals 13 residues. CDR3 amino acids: CSVETSKHNEQFF. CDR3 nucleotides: TGTAGCGTTGAAACTAGCAAGCACAATGAGCAGTTCTTC.

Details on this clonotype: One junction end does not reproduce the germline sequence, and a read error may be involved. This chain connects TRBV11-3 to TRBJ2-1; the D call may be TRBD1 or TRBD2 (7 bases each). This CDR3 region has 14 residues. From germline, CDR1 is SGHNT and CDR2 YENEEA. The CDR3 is CASSLARGGDEHFF. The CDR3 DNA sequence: TGTGCCAGCAGCCTAGCCAGGGGGGGCGATGAGCATTTCTTC. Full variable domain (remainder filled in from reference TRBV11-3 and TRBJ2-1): EAGVVQSPRYKIIEKKQPVAFWCNPISGHNTLYWYLQNLGQGPELLIRYENEEAVDDSQLPKDRFSAERLKGVDSTLKIQPAELGDSAVYLCASSLARGGDEHFFGPGTRLTVL.